The 16 T cell receptor beta chains below were found in one sample sequenced in a study of blood T cells in healthy people across ages. Combining a sample-barcoded 5' primer with a J-beta primer mix, a second PCR ran for roughly 6 to 11 cycles. In TCRdb, the 5' RACE reads were re-called with MiXCR into one record per CDR3 protein. In the table there are some 900,000 distinct CDR3 sequences, 25% to 35% of which are singletons. The sequencing input was blood. These receptors originate from a woman aged 80 or older in good health.

This sequence joins TRBV5-1 and TRBJ2-5, with D hard to call. CDR3 length: 14 residues. Trimming left V 0 bases short and J 0 bases short, with 6 bases between. Germline V CDR1 and CDR2: SGHRS, YFSETQ. The CDR3: CASSLDTNQETQYF. CDR3 sequence (DNA): TGCGCCAGCAGCTTGGACACAAACCAAGAGACCCAGTACTTC.

This clonotype occurred a few times. The V and J genes are TRBV27 and TRBJ1-2, with D perhaps TRBD1 (6 bases). CDR3 length: 17 residues. Per the germline V gene, CDR1 is MNHEY and CDR2 is SMNVEV (reference sequence). The V gene lost 5 bases and the J gene lost 0 bases, with 19 bases spanning the gap. The CDR3 DNA follows: TGTGCCAGCAGTCCCCGACCCGGGACACAGACTAACTATGGCTACACCTTC. This sequence encodes CASSPRPGTQTNYGYTF.

The chain carries TRBV5-5 and TRBJ1-5; D unresolved. The CDR3 is 14 residues long. The germline gives CDR1 SGHKS, CDR2 YYEKEE (reference sequence). V gave up 0 bases and J gave up 3 bases, with 7 bases separating them. The CDR3 here is CASSLAQSNQPQHF. For the CDR3, the DNA is TGTGCCAGCAGCTTGGCGCAGTCCAATCAGCCCCAGCATTTT.

This clonotype was seen just once. The chain is built from TRBV20-1 and TRBJ1-5; no clear D gene. This CDR3 contains 12 residues. Germline-derived CDR1 and CDR2 are DFQATT and SNEGSKA (reference sequence). Trimming removed 3 bases from V and 1 base from J, with 4 bases in between. The CDR3 DNA reads TGCAGTGCTAGGTTCAGCAATCAGCCCCAGCATTTT. This codes for CSARFSNQPQHF.

This clonotype was seen ten or more times. This sequence joins TRBV20-1 and TRBJ2-1, with D possibly matching TRBD2 (6 bases). Germline V lookup: CDR1 DFQATT, CDR2 SNEGSKA (reference sequence). Trimming left V 0 bases short and J 9 bases short, with 18 bases between. The CDR3 runs to 15 residues. CDR3: CSARDPGGGSTEQFF. The DNA for the CDR3 is TGCAGTGCTAGAGATCCCGGCGGAGGGAGTACTGAGCAGTTCTTC.

This chain links TRBV6-2 or TRBV6-3 with TRBJ1-5; D unclear. Trimming cost V 2 bases and J 0 bases, with 14 bases left between them. Germline lookup yields CDR1 MNHEY and CDR2 SVGEGT. The CDR3 covers 17 residues. The CDR3 DNA follows: TGTGCCAGCAGTTACCCAGCCGCGGAATTTAGCAATCAGCCCCAGCATTTT. Its protein is CASSYPAAEFSNQPQHF.

This clonotype was seen repeatedly, ten times or more. The chain couples TRBV12-3 or TRBV12-4 to TRBJ2-5, with D unclear. CDR3 length: 18 residues. V lost 7 bases and J lost 2, with 26 bases in between. CDR3 amino acids: CASTPGPGGLRWQETQYF. As DNA, the CDR3 is TGTGCCAGCACCCCGGGTCCCGGTGGTCTTAGGTGGCAAGAGACCCAGTACTTC.

In this sample, this clonotype turned up many times. The chain is built from TRBV7-2 and TRBJ2-1; D is undetermined. Trimming left V 5 bases short and J 2 bases short, with 10 bases between. The germline V gene encodes CDR1 SGHTA and CDR2 FQGNSA. This CDR3 spans 14 amino acids. The CDR3 DNA sequence: TGTGCCAGCAGCCCAGCTTCCGCCTACAATGAGCAGTTCTTC. This codes for CASSPASAYNEQFF.

V is TRBV7-9 and J is TRBJ2-3, with 10 positions matching TRBD2. CDR1 is SEHNR and CDR2 is FQNEAQ in the germline V gene (reference sequence). With 2 bases clipped from V and 2 bases from J, the junction kept 4 bases outside the gene matches. This CDR3 is 16 amino acids long. Written as DNA, the CDR3 is TGTGCCAGCAGCTTAAAACTAGCGGGGCCCACAGATACGCAGTATTTT. Protein sequence: CASSLKLAGPTDTQYF.

This clonotype was seen more than once but under ten times. This sequence may be a read error, since a much larger clone differs from it by one base. The chain uses TRBV5-1 and TRBJ2-6; 8 bases are a match to TRBD1. Germline CDR1 is SGHRS and CDR2 is YFSETQ. CDR3 length: 16 amino acids. Here the CDR3 reads CASRAGGLNGANVRTF. In DNA form, the CDR3 reads TGCGCCAGCAGGGCAGGGGGCTTAAATGGGGCCAACGTCCGGACTTTC.

This clonotype was observed many times. The chain combines TRBV10-3 with TRBJ1-2, with D uncertain. The CDR3 length is 14 residues. The V gene lost 6 bases and the J gene lost 3 bases, with 14 bases spanning the gap. Germline-derived CDR1 and CDR2 are ENHRY and SYGVKD. This CDR3 is CAIRGNGWDYGYTF. The CDR3 DNA reads TGTGCCATCAGGGGCAACGGTTGGGACTATGGCTACACCTTC.

This clonotype was recorded at least ten times. The genes are TRBV5-1 and TRBJ1-1; the D is unclear. Per the germline V gene, CDR1 is SGHRS and CDR2 is YFSETQ. The V end was cut by 3 bases, the J end by 0 bases, with 18 bases between. CDR3 size: 17 residues. CDR3 nucleotide sequence: TGCGCCAGCAGCTCCCAGACTGCTTTACGATTGAACACTGAAGCTTTCTTT. It specifies CASSSQTALRLNTEAFF.

V and J are TRBV12-3 or TRBV12-4 and TRBJ2-2, with 8 nucleotides matching TRBD1. Trimming took 6 bases from V and 6 from J; bases not matched to a gene: 9. The CDR3 is 15 residues long. The CDR3 region has the DNA TGTGCCAGCAGCGGTACAGGGGGAAAAGCCGGGGAGCTGTTTTTT. This encodes CASSGTGGKAGELFF.

This clonotype was detected ten times or more. The chain links TRBV20-1 to TRBJ2-5, with 7 nucleotides matching TRBD1. V lost 6 bases, J lost 2 bases, and 9 bases stayed unmatched. Germline V CDR1 and CDR2: DFQATT, SNEGSKA (reference sequence). The CDR3 spans 14 residues. The CDR3 DNA sequence: TGCAGTGCAAAAACCAACAGGGGTCAAGAGACCCAGTACTTC. As protein: CSAKTNRGQETQYF.

This clonotype has more than one count but fewer than ten. The chain carries TRBV14 and TRBJ2-3; 7 nucleotides agree with TRBD2. Germline CDR1 and CDR2: SGHDN and FVKESK. With 1 base clipped from V and 3 bases from J, the junction kept 7 bases outside the gene matches. The CDR3 length is 16 residues. CDR3 DNA sequence: TGTGCCAGCAGCCAAGTGGGAGGGGTAGCGACAGATACGCAGTATTTT. Encoded protein: CASSQVGGVATDTQYF. The full variable domain, rest sourced from reference TRBV14 and TRBJ2-3, is EAGVTQFPSHSVIEKGQTVTLRCDPISGHDNLYWYRRVMGKEIKFLLHFVKESKQDESGMPNNRFLAERTGGTYSTLKVQPAELEDSGVYFCASSQVGGVATDTQYFGPGTRLTVL.

This clonotype was observed a few times. It may be a read error: a sequence one base away is much more abundant. V usage is TRBV7-2 and J usage is TRBJ2-7; possibly TRBD2 for D (6 bases). With 1 base removed from V and 7 bases from J, the gap between germline ends came to 14 bases. Germline V lookup: CDR1 SGHTA, CDR2 FQGNSA. The CDR3 extends over 14 amino acids. The CDR3 loop is CASSLDGRGHEQYF. The CDR3 region has the DNA TGTGCCAGCAGCTTAGACGGGCGGGGCCATGAGCAGTACTTC.